The entry below gives a single T cell receptor (beta chain) sequence along with its context. The antigen is undetermined. With 5 bases removed from V and 4 bases from J, the gap between germline ends came to 14 bases. This CDR3 region has 14 residues. Germline V CDR1 and CDR2: MNHEY, SVGAGI. Quantitative 5'-RACE was performed with molecular barcodes, and it yielded the TCR beta libraries. TCRdb re-called the 5' RACE reads with MiXCR, one entry per CDR3 protein. This table has about 500,000 distinct CDR3 sequences, roughly 5.3% appearing once. These data originate in a study of CD8 T cells in ankylosing spondylitis. Findings and caveats of the study: Ankylosing spondylitis blood appeared to be characterized by a TCR beta motif of 8 or 9 highly homologous variants.

The receptor was derived from a male donor with ankylosing spondylitis. The sample taken for sequencing was blood, either unsorted or a sorted T cell fraction (not recorded which). V is TRBV6-5 and J is TRBJ2-5, with D possibly matching TRBD2 (6 bases). The CDR3 bases are TGTGCCAGCAGTCCGGGAGCTAGGGGAGAGACCCAGTACTTC. Residues: CASSPGARGETQYF.